This TCR beta chain stems from a study of T cell responses to AZD1222 COVID-19 vaccine. The method was immunoSEQ multiplex PCR; TCRdb's version includes in-frame clones alone and lacks a portion of them. The sample consists of about 140,000 clones, 70% to 90% of them appearing once. This clone was counted a few times. Its target is not known. CDR1 is LGHNA, CDR2 YSLEER, per germline. The CDR3 totals 17 residues. V dropped 3 bases and J dropped 5; count of bases not matched to a gene: 12. Whole-study findings and limits: Possibly, clonal diversity was underestimated; donors were largely white British and included more females. Repertoire sampling happened only post peak T cell response.

This rearrangement joins TRBV4-3 to TRBJ1-4, with 7 bases fitting TRBD1. Material: peripheral blood, obtained on day 0 of AZD1222 vaccination. This clonotype was obtained from an adult in good health. CDR3 DNA: TGCGCCAGCAGCCACAGGGGGATCCGACTTGGGAATGAAAAACTGTTTTTT. This encodes CASSHRGIRLGNEKLFF.